The 18 T cell receptor beta chains listed next were all sequenced from one sample in a study of shared clonotypes between healthy human individuals (dated by TCRdb to about 2020). CD8 naive samples were CD45RO-negative cells positively selected for CCR7, giving a CD45RA+CCR7+ population that excluded TemRA cells. Receptor libraries were prepared by the immunoSEQ multiplex PCR assay. TCRdb retrieved this table from immuneACCESS and kept in-frame rearrangements only. Not all clones are present; in checked studies, unresolved V genes account for under half, and no reason is known for the remainder. The sample contains hundreds of thousands of clones, about 96% of them found a single time. More than 0.085% of the sample is taken by the ten largest. Sequencing was done on a sample of naive CD8+ T cells sorted from blood. The cell subset or site label on this specimen signifies: CD45RA+CCR7+. Receptors originate from a woman aged 25-40 years in good health.

V is TRBV7-8 and J is TRBJ1-4; D gene ambiguous. The CDR3 runs to 18 residues. Trimming stripped 1 base from V and 5 bases from J, with 20 bases between. The germline gives CDR1 SGHVS, CDR2 FQNEAQ. The CDR3 protein is CASSLGRTLELRNEKLFF. The CDR3 DNA reads as TGTGCCAGCAGCTTAGGGCGAACGCTCGAACTGCGAAATGAAAAACTGTTTTTT.

The count of this clone is one. The junction does not match germline at one end; this may be a read error. V and J are TRBV29-1 and TRBJ2-7; a possible D gene is TRBD1 (6 bases). The CDR3 is 12 amino acids. Germline V gives CDR1 SQVTM, CDR2 ANQGSEA. CDR3 bases: TGCAGCGTAGAAGGGGGTATCAACGAGCAGTACTTC. This sequence encodes CSVEGGINEQYF.

The rearrangement joins TRBV7-9 to TRBJ2-1; 9 bases match TRBD2. This CDR3 spans 13 amino acids. J was trimmed by 10 bases and V by 2 bases; bases with no gene match: 3. The germline CDR1 and CDR2 sequences are SEHNR and FQNEAQ (reference sequence). In DNA, the CDR3 is TGTGCCAGCAGCTTAACGCGGGAGGGAGAGCAGTTCTTC. This sequence encodes CASSLTREGEQFF.

This chain joins TRBV7-8 and TRBJ2-1; TRBD2 matches 14 bases. Germline values: CDR1 SGHVS, CDR2 FQNEAQ. The CDR3 is made up of 18 amino acids. The V and J ends lost 1 base and 1 base, in that order; junction bases with no gene match: 3. CDR3 bases: TGTGCCAGCAGCTTAGGACTAGCGGGAGGGGAATCCTACAATGAGCAGTTCTTC. Translating gives CASSLGLAGGESYNEQFF.

In regard to this clone: In the same sample, other DNA sequences code for this CDR3. The V gene is TRBV4-1, the J gene TRBJ2-7; D remains ambiguous. The V gene lost 1 base and the J gene lost 3 bases, with 13 bases spanning the gap. Germline values: CDR1 MGHRA, CDR2 YSYEKL. The CDR3 sequence is 15 residues long. Written as DNA, the CDR3 is TGCGCCAGCAGCCAAGGTGCTAGTGGGATCTACGAGCAGTACTTC. This encodes CASSQGASGIYEQYF.

V usage is TRBV25-1 and J usage is TRBJ2-7, with D possibly being TRBD1 (6 bases). In germline, CDR1 is MGHDK, CDR2 SYGVNS. This CDR3 comprises 14 residues. The V and J ends lost 3 bases and 2 bases respectively, with 11 bases between them. CDR3 sequence: CASSEGHSPYEQYF. The DNA for the CDR3 is TGTGCCAGCAGTGAGGGACATTCCCCCTACGAGCAGTACTTC.

The count of this clone is one. This chain links TRBV7-9 with TRBJ2-5; D is possibly TRBD1 (6 bases). This CDR3 has 13 amino acids. The ends were cut back, 9 bases at V and 0 bases at J, with 11 bases in the middle. Germline-derived CDR1 and CDR2 are SEHNR and FQNEAQ (reference sequence). This chain's CDR3 is CASLGQHQETQYF. CDR3 sequence (DNA): TGTGCCAGTTTAGGACAGCACCAAGAGACCCAGTACTTC.

Regarding this clone: Mismatch with germline at one junction end may stem from a read error. This rearrangement joins TRBV2 to TRBJ2-7, with 7 bases identical to TRBD1. The CDR3 length is 15 residues. Germline loops: CDR1 SNHLY, CDR2 FYNNEI. The CDR3 coding sequence is TGTGCCAGCAGGGAAGTTCGGGACAGATACTACGAGCAGTACTTC. Encoded protein: CASREVRDRYYEQYF.

The chain joins TRBV19 to TRBJ2-7; perhaps TRBD1 as D (5 bases). Germline V gene lookup returns CDR1 LNHDA and CDR2 SQIVND (reference sequence). The CDR3 is 12 residues long. The V end lost 4 bases, the J end lost 4 bases, and 8 bases lay between the germline ends. CDR3 loop: CASSSDSYEQYF. The DNA for the CDR3 is TGTGCCAGTAGTAGTGACAGTTACGAGCAGTACTTC.

The V call is TRBV28, the J call TRBJ1-1; 7 bases are a match to TRBD1. Germline CDR1 reads MDHEN; CDR2 reads SYDVKM. J gave up 1 base and V 3 bases, and 5 bases lay outside the gene matches. The CDR3 extends over 15 amino acids. The CDR3 bases are TGTGCCAGCAGTTTGGTCGAGGGGGCGAACACTGAAGCTTTCTTT. The encoded protein is CASSLVEGANTEAFF. Filled out from reference TRBV28 and TRBJ1-1, the complete variable domain reads DVKVTQSSRYLVKRTGEKVFLECVQDMDHENMFWYRQDPGLGLRLIYFSYDVKMKEKGDIPEGYSVSREKKERFSLILESASTNQTSMYLCASSLVEGANTEAFFGQGTRLTVV.

This clone was observed a single time. The chain employs TRBV4-1 and TRBJ2-1; D uncertain. Germline CDR1 reads MGHRA; CDR2 reads YSYEKL. V lost 2 bases, J lost 7 bases, and 18 bases lay in between. This CDR3 comprises 16 residues. The CDR3 DNA is TGCGCCAGCAGCCAATCGATACGGGTGGTGGGGAATGAGCAGTTCTTC. Translating gives CASSQSIRVVGNEQFF.

The chain combines TRBV20-1 with TRBJ1-1, with D uncertain. CDR3 length equals 11 residues. Between the trimmed V and J ends, which lost 4 bases and 12 bases, there was a span of 15 bases. Per the germline V gene, CDR1 is DFQATT and CDR2 is SNEGSKA (reference sequence). DNA for the CDR3: TGCAGTGCTAATTGGTTCCCGGAAACTTTCTTT. Its translation is CSANWFPETFF.

This chain uses TRBV7-9 with TRBJ1-2, with 9 positions matching TRBD1. In germline, CDR1 is SEHNR, CDR2 FQNEAQ (reference sequence). Trimming removed 6 bases from V and 3 bases from J; junction bases left unmatched: 8. This CDR3 is built from 15 residues. The CDR3 nucleotides read TGTGCCAGCAGGGGGGACAGGGAGGACGACTATGGCTACACCTTC. Its translation is CASRGDREDDYGYTF. Full variable domain (outside the CDR3, taken from reference TRBV7-9 and TRBJ1-2): DTGVSQNPRHKITKRGQNVTFRCDPISEHNRLYWYRQTLGQGPEFLTYFQNEAQLEKSRLLSDRFSAERPKGSFSTLEIQRTEQGDSAMYLCASRGDREDDYGYTFGSGTRLTVV.

This chain links TRBV9 with TRBJ1-2, with D unclear. The CDR3 has 13 residues. Trimming left V 4 bases short and J 8 bases short, with 15 bases between. The germline V gene encodes CDR1 SGDLS and CDR2 YYNGEE. CDR3 in amino acids: CASSPSAEGGYTF. The CDR3 DNA reads as TGTGCCAGCAGCCCCTCCGCCGAGGGCGGCTACACCTTC.

The J gene is TRBJ1-1, the V gene TRBV15; TRBD1 is a possible D gene (5 bases). Trimming left V 9 bases short and J 1 base short, with 12 bases between. The CDR3 runs to 13 residues. Germline loops: CDR1 LNHNV, CDR2 YYDKDF (reference sequence). Here the CDR3 DNA reads TGTGCCACGCTAGAGGGGCCGAACACTGAAGCTTTCTTT. Protein sequence: CATLEGPNTEAFF.

This chain uses TRBV6-5 with TRBJ2-1; 8 positions agree with TRBD2. The length of the CDR3 is 14 residues. Germline CDR1 reads MNHEY; CDR2 reads SVGAGI. V dropped 4 bases and J dropped 2; count of bases not matched to a gene: 1. CDR3 nucleotide sequence: TGTGCCAGCAGTTTAGCGGGGCCCTACAATGAGCAGTTCTTC. The encoded protein is CASSLAGPYNEQFF.

As for this clone: Other DNA sequences within the sample encode an identical CDR3. The J gene is TRBJ2-1, the V gene TRBV5-6; D gene unclear. CDR1 SGHDT and CDR2 YYEEEE come from the germline V gene. The CDR3 contains 11 residues. V was cut by 2 bases and J by 6 bases, with 3 bases left in between. The CDR3 nucleotides are TGTGCCAGCAGCTTTGGCAATGAGCAGTTCTTC. Translated: CASSFGNEQFF.

This chain connects TRBV9 to TRBJ1-1; no clear D. CDR3 size: 16 residues. Germline CDR1 SGDLS, CDR2 YYNGEE. Trimming shortened V by 3 bases and J by 0 bases, and 15 bases separated the two germline ends. This chain's CDR3 is CASSAPRDNMNTEAFF. CDR3 sequence (DNA): TGTGCCAGCAGCGCCCCTAGAGACAACATGAACACTGAAGCTTTCTTT.